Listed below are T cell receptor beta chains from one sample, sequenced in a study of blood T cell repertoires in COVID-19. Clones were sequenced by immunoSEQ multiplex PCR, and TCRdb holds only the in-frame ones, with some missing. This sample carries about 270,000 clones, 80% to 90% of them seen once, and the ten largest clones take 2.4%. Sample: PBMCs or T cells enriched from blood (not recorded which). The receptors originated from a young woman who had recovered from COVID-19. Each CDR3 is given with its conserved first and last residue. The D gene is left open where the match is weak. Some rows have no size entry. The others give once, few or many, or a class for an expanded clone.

CDR3 DNA: TGTGCCAGCAGCGGGGGAAAGGGGCAGGGACGAACTGAAGCTTTCTTT; CDR3 protein: CASSGGKGQGRTEAFF; V gene: TRBV27; J gene: TRBJ1-1; D gene: -; clone size: -
CDR3 DNA: TGTGCCGGGGTGAGGGGGGAAAAACTGTTTTTT; CDR3 protein: CAGVRGEKLFF; V gene: TRBV30; J gene: TRBJ1-4; D gene: -; clone size: -
CDR3 DNA: TGCAGTGCTAGTCATGGCGGGGCGGGCACTGAAGCTTTCTTT; CDR3 protein: CSASHGGAGTEAFF; V gene: TRBV20-1; J gene: TRBJ1-1; D gene: -; clone size: once
CDR3 DNA: TGTGCCAGCAGCTTGGGACTAGCGGGGGGGCAGAATACGCAGTATTTT; CDR3 protein: CASSLGLAGGQNTQYF; V gene: TRBV11-3; J gene: TRBJ2-3; D gene: TRBD2; clone size: -
CDR3 DNA: TGCGCCAGCAGCCTTATACGGACAGGGGAAGCTTTCTTT; CDR3 protein: CASSLIRTGEAFF; V gene: TRBV10-1; J gene: TRBJ1-1; D gene: TRBD1; clone size: -
CDR3 DNA: TGTGCCAGCAGACCAGGGGGCATGAACACTGAAGCTTTCTTT; CDR3 protein: CASRPGGMNTEAFF; V gene: TRBV13; J gene: TRBJ1-1; D gene: TRBD1; clone size: -
CDR3 DNA: TGTGCCACCAGCCTCTGGGAGGGGTTTGAAGCTTTCTTT; CDR3 protein: CATSLWEGFEAFF; V gene: TRBV15; J gene: TRBJ1-1; D gene: -; clone size: -
CDR3 DNA: TGTGCCAGCAGCGATCGATTTGGTACTGGCTATGGCTACACCTTC; CDR3 protein: CASSDRFGTGYGYTF; V gene: TRBV5-8; J gene: TRBJ1-2; D gene: -; clone size: -
CDR3 DNA: TGTGCCAGCAGTGAATTCGGACAGGAATATACGCAGTATTTT; CDR3 protein: CASSEFGQEYTQYF; V gene: TRBV2; J gene: TRBJ2-3; D gene: TRBD1; clone size: -
CDR3 DNA: TGCGCCAGCAGCCAAAACGACAGGTTGAGCACTGAAGCTTTCTTT; CDR3 protein: CASSQNDRLSTEAFF; V gene: TRBV4-1; J gene: TRBJ1-1; D gene: -; clone size: once